The sequence of this T cell receptor (beta chain) was determined in a study of CD8+CD57+ T cells in acquired aplastic anemia. Study-wide background: The study obtained an average of around 2.9 ug of DNA from sorted CD4+ and CD8+ cells. Read counts for CD4+ cells (from healthy donors) averaged about 10 million. The study, taken as a whole, reports: Patients versus controls showed no significant CD8+ Simpson's diversity difference. Patients and controls shared roughly 30 CD8+ CDR3 sequences, which appeared highly expressed in patients and within their immunodominant clones.

CDR3 length: 13 amino acids. V was pared by 2 bases and J by 3 bases, with 11 bases between. Germline CDR1 and CDR2: DFQATT and SNEGSKA (reference sequence). This clonotype was recorded at least ten times. Its antigen is unidentified. The study profiled TCR beta VDJ and CDR3 using genomic DNA as template. TCRdb independently ran MiXCR on the reads; one entry per CDR3 protein. Among 200,000 to 250,000 distinct CDR3 sequences listed, 34% were seen once. This TCR was sampled from a human donor in good health, serving as a control. Material for sequencing was sorted CD4+, CD8+, or CD8+CD57+ T cells (not recorded which) from PBMCs. The chain carries TRBV20-1 and TRBJ2-7; D remains unclear. The CDR3 region is CSARKYGNYEQYF. The DNA of the CDR3 is TGCAGTGCTAGAAAGTACGGAAACTACGAGCAGTACTTC.